The 16 T cell receptor beta chains below were found in one sample sequenced in a study of T cells after somatic rescue of genetic block. Generated by immunoSEQ multiplex PCR, the TCRdb table keeps only in-frame clones and is missing some. The repertoire holds tens of thousands of clones, 85% to 90% seen once, with around 1.6% in the top ten. The sample consisted of peripheral blood mononuclear cells (PBMCs). These receptors all stem from a woman younger than 30.

The rearrangement links TRBV28 to TRBJ1-1; D uncertain. The CDR3 consists of 16 residues. The germline V gene has CDR1 MDHEN and CDR2 SYDVKM. Trimming removed 6 bases at V and 1 base at J, with 18 bases between. This CDR3 reads CASRPPGPESNTEAFF. Written as DNA, the CDR3 is TGTGCCAGCAGACCCCCCGGGCCCGAATCGAACACTGAAGCTTTCTTT.

The chain carries TRBV29-1 and TRBJ1-1; TRBD1 might be the D (6 bases). From germline, CDR1 is SQVTM and CDR2 ANQGSEA. V lost 7 bases, J lost 1 base, and 22 bases lay in between. This CDR3 is built from 16 residues. The CDR3 DNA reads as TGCAGCGCTAGGGGGGTTGACAGGAGGAAGAACACTGAAGCTTTCTTT. Translation gives CSARGVDRRKNTEAFF.

This sequence joins TRBV29-1 and TRBJ1-1, with a weak D call TRBD1 (5 bases). This CDR3 spans 15 amino acids. Between the trimmed V and J ends, which lost 2 bases and 0 bases, there was a span of 13 bases. Germline CDR1 SQVTM, CDR2 ANQGSEA. DNA for the CDR3: TGCAGCGTTGAATTGCTGACAGCCCTGAACACTGAAGCTTTCTTT. It yields the protein CSVELLTALNTEAFF.

The chain links TRBV4-1 to TRBJ2-1; the D gene is possibly TRBD2 (6 bases). Germline V gene data show CDR1 as MGHRA and CDR2 as YSYEKL. The length of the CDR3 is 13 residues. Trimming left V 4 bases short and J 7 bases short, with 11 bases between. CDR3 protein: CASSRGLQNEQFF. The CDR3 DNA reads as TGCGCCAGCAGCCGTGGACTACAGAATGAGCAGTTCTTC.

The chain has TRBV6-5 and TRBJ1-6; D unclear. The V and J ends lost 6 bases and 6 bases respectively, with 15 bases between them. This CDR3 spans 15 amino acids. Per the germline V gene, CDR1 is MNHEY and CDR2 is SVGAGI. This chain's CDR3 is CASSTWGGLNSPLHF. In DNA form, the CDR3 reads TGTGCCAGCAGCACCTGGGGTGGCCTTAATTCACCCCTCCACTTT.

This sequence joins TRBV5-1 and TRBJ2-7; no firm D call. Germline assignment: CDR1 SGHRS and CDR2 YFSETQ. V was trimmed by 4 bases and J by 3 bases, leaving 11 bases between them. The CDR3 loop spans 13 amino acids. The CDR3 DNA follows: TGCGCCAGCAGCCTTACTCCCCTCTACGAGCAGTACTTC. Protein sequence: CASSLTPLYEQYF.

This rearrangement joins TRBV11-2 to TRBJ2-3, with D perhaps matching TRBD2 (6 bases). This CDR3 comprises 16 residues. Germline V gene data show CDR1 as SGHAT and CDR2 as FQNNGV. V lost 5 bases to trimming and J lost 4 bases, with 19 bases between them. The CDR3 loop reads CASSAYRGAGPDTQYF. The CDR3, as DNA: TGTGCCAGCAGCGCGTATCGGGGAGCGGGCCCAGATACGCAGTATTTT.

The chain joins TRBV11-3 to TRBJ2-7, with TRBD1 identical over 10 bases. CDR1 is SGHNT, CDR2 YENEEA, per germline. There are 16 residues in the CDR3. Unmatched junction bases numbered 7, after V lost 2 bases and J lost 3 bases. The CDR3 DNA is TGTGCCAGCAGCTTACGTTTGGGACAGGGGTACTACGAGCAGTACTTC. Translation: CASSLRLGQGYYEQYF.

The V and J genes are TRBV29-1 and TRBJ2-1; D might be TRBD2 (5 bases). The germline V gene has CDR1 SQVTM and CDR2 ANQGSEA. Trimming stripped 7 bases from V and 2 bases from J, with 15 bases between. This CDR3 is built from 14 residues. The CDR3 nucleotides are TGCAGCGCCGAGGTGGGAGTTCCCTACAATGAGCAGTTCTTC. It specifies CSAEVGVPYNEQFF.

The chain joins TRBV10-1 to TRBJ2-1, with TRBD2 as a possible D gene (6 bases). The CDR3 has 17 amino acids. The ends were cut back, 1 base at V and 0 bases at J, with 13 bases in the middle. Looked up from germline, CDR1 is WNHNN and CDR2 is SYGVQD (reference sequence). The CDR3 DNA reads TGCGCCAGCAGTGAGTACCATAGCGGAACCTCCTACAATGAGCAGTTCTTC. It encodes CASSEYHSGTSYNEQFF.

This clone was picked up one time. Its ends do not fully match the called genes, so a read error is possible. This rearrangement joins TRBV11-2 to TRBJ2-1; TRBD1 or TRBD2 may be the D gene (6 bases each). Germline V gene lookup returns CDR1 SGHAT and CDR2 FQNNGV. This CDR3 is 12 amino acids long. This CDR3 reads CASTLGGIEQFF. The CDR3, as DNA: TGTGCCAGCACCTTAGGGGGGATAGAGCAGTTCTTC. The variable domain in full, with the rest retrieved from reference TRBV11-2 and TRBJ2-1, is EAGVAQSPRYKIIEKRQSVAFWCNPISGHATLYWYQQILGQGPKLLIQFQNNGVVDDSQLPKDRFSAERLKGVDSTLKIQPAKLEDSAVYLCASTLGGIEQFFGPGTRLTVL.

This clone has only a few counts. The chain links TRBV7-2 to TRBJ1-2; possibly TRBD1 for D (5 bases). The V end was cut by 10 bases, the J end by 8 bases, with 20 bases between. Germline-derived CDR1 and CDR2 are SGHTA and FQGNSA. The CDR3 is made up of 13 amino acids. CDR3 sequence (DNA): TGTGCCAAAAGCCCTCCGGGGGATATGGGCTACACCTTC. It yields the protein CAKSPPGDMGYTF.

This clone was counted a few times. CDR3: CASSAGTAVNYTF. For the CDR3, the DNA is TGTGCCAGCAGTGCCGGGACAGCAGTGAACTACACCTTC. This sequence joins TRBV2 and TRBJ1-2, with 7 positions matching TRBD1. The CDR3 consists of 13 residues. The V and J ends lost 4 bases and 10 bases, in that order; junction bases with no gene match: 9. CDR1 SNHLY and CDR2 FYNNEI come from the germline V gene. Combining the CDR3 with reference TRBV2 and TRBJ1-2 gives the whole variable domain EPEVTQTPSHQVTQMGQEVILRCVPISNHLYFYWYRQILGQKVEFLVSFYNNEISEKSEIFDDQFSVERPDGSNFTLKIRSTKLEDSAMYFCASSAGTAVNYTFGSGTRLTVV.

The V and J genes are TRBV29-1 and TRBJ2-3; 9 bases align to TRBD2. The CDR3 contains 15 residues. V shed 4 bases and J 2 bases; nucleotides not matched to a gene: 7. CDR1 and CDR2 (germline): SQVTM, ANQGSEA. CDR3 nucleotide sequence: TGCAGCGTTGGACTTGCGGGAGGGATCACAGATACGCAGTATTTT. It specifies CSVGLAGGITDTQYF.

This clone was picked up one time. The V and J genes are TRBV25-1 and TRBJ1-2; possibly TRBD1 for D (5 bases). Per germline, CDR1 MGHDK and CDR2 SYGVNS. The CDR3 is made up of 17 amino acids. V was pared by 1 base and J by 0 bases, with 15 bases between. The CDR3 here is CASSESGPSWANYGYTF. CDR3 coding DNA: TGTGCCAGCAGTGAATCGGGACCCAGCTGGGCTAACTATGGCTACACCTTC.

This chain joins TRBV29-1 and TRBJ2-7; D unresolved. Germline CDR1 and CDR2: SQVTM and ANQGSEA. The CDR3 is made up of 14 amino acids. Trimming cost V 4 bases and J 0 bases, with 13 bases left between them. The CDR3 loop reads CSVAGRMSSYEQYF. DNA for the CDR3: TGCAGCGTTGCTGGGCGGATGAGCTCCTACGAGCAGTACTTC.